The sequence of this T cell receptor beta chain was determined in a study of Graves' ophthalmopathy and Graves' hyperthyroidism. Study-wide background: Before any treatment, peripheral blood was taken at the initial diagnosis.

This CDR3 comprises 14 residues. Germline V gives CDR1 LNHDA, CDR2 SQIVND (reference sequence). This clonotype was counted many times. A junction boundary mismatches the germline segment, possibly from a read error. RNA served as the template for amplifying TCR beta CDR3 regions. A first-round RT-PCR used HTBI primers, followed by a second-round multiplex PCR. Via MiXCR, TCRdb re-called the multiplex PCR reads, giving one row per CDR3 protein. The data contain roughly 420,000 distinct CDR3 sequences, around 21% of them singletons. Sequenced input: peripheral blood. V is TRBV19 and J is TRBJ1-5, with D tentatively TRBD1 (6 bases). This receptor was identified in a woman in her late teens or twenties with stable Graves' hyperthyroidism. The CDR3, as DNA: TGTGCCAGTGGTATAGACAGGCTCAATCAGCCCCAGCATTTT. This codes for CASGIDRLNQPQHF.